This T cell receptor beta chain was documented in a study of chemoradiotherapy in HPV16-positive cancers. Repeated repertoire sampling spanned the course of chemoradiotherapy. This CDR3 region has 13 residues. CDR1 and CDR2 (germline): SGDLS, YYNGEE. V lost 0 bases, J lost 10 bases, and 11 bases lay in between. Some clones are missing from TCRdb's copy, which holds only in-frame ones; the method was immunoSEQ multiplex PCR. The repertoire holds some 34,000 clones, about 86% seen once, with 2.1% in the top ten. General study points: Non-HPV-specific T cells did not expand in tumors during treatment, whereas candidate HPV-specific clones and E7-related motifs did.

Turning to this clone: Its antigen is undetermined.

This TCR derives from a human donor with HPV-associated anogenital cancer. The specimen comprised blood, sampled from a patient who underwent chemoradiotherapy. The chain uses TRBV9 and TRBJ2-1; D gene ambiguous. CDR3 protein: CASSVESYGEQFF. CDR3 sequence (DNA): TGTGCCAGCAGCGTAGAGTCGTACGGGGAGCAGTTCTTC.